Following are 20 T cell receptor beta chains from one sample sequenced in a study of blood T cell repertoires in COVID-19. This table comes from immunoSEQ multiplex PCR, and its TCRdb copy is limited to in-frame clones, with some not included. The sample yields about 380,000 clones, approximately 90% seen once. Material for sequencing was PBMCs or T cells enriched from blood (not recorded which). The source is a woman under 30 who had recovered from COVID-19.

The chain recombines TRBV28 with TRBJ2-3; D not resolved. The CDR3 covers 15 residues. The germline V gene encodes CDR1 MDHEN and CDR2 SYDVKM. With 7 bases removed from V and 0 bases from J, the gap between germline ends came to 14 bases. For the CDR3, the DNA is TGTGCCAGCATGAAACAGAGCCCTAGCACAGATACGCAGTATTTT. Protein product: CASMKQSPSTDTQYF.

The chain couples TRBV6-5 to TRBJ2-7, with a weak D call TRBD1 (5 bases). V gave up 2 bases and J gave up 5 bases, with 16 bases separating them. The CDR3 totals 15 residues. Germline loops: CDR1 MNHEY, CDR2 SVGAGI. CDR3 region: CASSYQVTVPHEQYF. The CDR3 nucleotides read TGTGCCAGCAGTTACCAAGTGACAGTTCCCCACGAGCAGTACTTC.

This clone was seen only a few times. The V call is TRBV6-1, the J call TRBJ2-7; maybe TRBD1 (5 bases). This CDR3 contains 14 residues. V shed 1 base and J shed 6 bases, with 13 bases lying between them. The germline gives CDR1 MNHNS, CDR2 SASEGT. CDR3 bases: TGTGCCAGCAGTGAAGGGCAGGGAACTCGCGAGCAGTACTTC. Its protein product is CASSEGQGTREQYF.

The chain combines TRBV9 with TRBJ1-4; 9 bases are a match to TRBD1. CDR3 length: 18 residues. V gave up 1 base and J gave up 4 bases; unmatched junction bases: 11. Looked up from germline, CDR1 is SGDLS and CDR2 is YYNGEE. The CDR3 region has the DNA TGTGCCAGCAGCGTATCGGGACAGGGACCCCTATATAATGAAAAACTGTTTTTT. Translating gives CASSVSGQGPLYNEKLFF.

The gene calls are TRBV30 and TRBJ1-2; a weak D match, TRBD1 (6 bases). The germline V gene encodes CDR1 GTSNPN and CDR2 SVGIG (reference sequence). V dropped 3 bases and J dropped 3 bases, with 17 bases sitting between them. This CDR3 has 15 amino acids. CDR3 nucleotides: TGTGCCTGGAGATCCAACAGGGTTGCAGACTATGGCTACACCTTC. Amino acid sequence: CAWRSNRVADYGYTF.

About this clone itself: This sample also contains other DNA sequences that code for the same CDR3. The chain uses TRBV5-1 and TRBJ2-5; a possible D gene is TRBD1 (6 bases). CDR1 and CDR2 (germline): SGHRS, YFSETQ. The CDR3 covers 13 residues. V was clipped by 2 bases and J by 2 bases, with 7 bases between them. The CDR3 DNA follows: TGCGCCAGCAGCTTAGGGGGTCAAGAGACCCAGTACTTC. Its translation: CASSLGGQETQYF.

This rearrangement joins TRBV9 to TRBJ1-4, with 7 bases aligning to TRBD1. The CDR3 sequence is 13 residues long. V trimming: 4 bases; J trimming: 5 bases; junction bases outside the gene matches: 2. Germline V gives CDR1 SGDLS, CDR2 YYNGEE. The CDR3: CASSRDSNEKLFF. CDR3 in DNA: TGTGCCAGCAGCCGGGACAGCAATGAAAAACTGTTTTTT.

The chain employs TRBV19 and TRBJ2-3, with D unclear. Per the germline V gene, CDR1 is LNHDA and CDR2 is SQIVND (reference sequence). The CDR3 is 15 amino acids. V was shortened by 3 bases and J by 2 bases, with 12 bases between the two germline ends. This CDR3 reads CASSIENTLTDTQYF. The CDR3 nucleotides are TGTGCCAGTAGTATCGAAAACACCCTCACAGATACGCAGTATTTT. Supplemented by reference TRBV19 and TRBJ2-3, the full variable domain reads DGGITQSPKYLFRKEGQNVTLSCEQNLNHDAMYWYRQDPGQGLRLIYYSQIVNDFQKGDIAEGYSVSREKKESFPLTVTSAQKNPTAFYLCASSIENTLTDTQYFGPGTRLTVL.

The gene calls are TRBV24-1 and TRBJ1-5; TRBD1 matches at 7 bases. From germline, CDR1 is KGHDR and CDR2 SFDVKD. The CDR3 loop spans 13 amino acids. V trimming: 6 bases; J trimming: 5 bases; junction bases outside the gene matches: 3. CDR3 bases: TGTGCCACCAGTCGGGACAGAGATCAGCCCCAGCATTTT. This gives the protein CATSRDRDQPQHF.

The chain carries TRBV7-9 and TRBJ2-7; 7 bases line up with TRBD2. V lost 6 bases and J lost 4; bases outside the gene matches: 12. Germline-derived CDR1 and CDR2 are SEHNR and FQNEAQ (reference sequence). The CDR3 is made up of 15 amino acids. The CDR3 protein is CASRDGGRAAYEQYF. CDR3 DNA: TGTGCCAGCAGGGATGGTGGGAGGGCGGCATACGAGCAGTACTTC.

This chain links TRBV3-1 (or the pseudogene TRBV3-2) with TRBJ2-7; D might be TRBD2 (6 bases). Trimming cost V 0 bases and J 3 bases, with 9 bases left between them. Germline CDR1 and CDR2: LGHDT and YNNKEL (reference sequence). This CDR3 contains 14 residues. The CDR3 bases are TGTGCCAGCAGCCAAGACCCGGGGGACTACGAGCAGTACTTC. Amino acid sequence: CASSQDPGDYEQYF.

The chain has TRBV23-1 and TRBJ1-2; D is possibly TRBD1 (6 bases). TRBV23-1 is identified as an open reading frame with a role that is uncertain. Trimming took 4 bases from V and 4 from J, leaving 10 bases between them. The CDR3 is 13 amino acids. Here the CDR3 DNA reads TGCGCCAGCAGTCCGGCAGGGGTCTATGGCTACACCTTC. It codes for CASSPAGVYGYTF.

The V gene is TRBV6-4, the J gene TRBJ2-1; no clear D. There are 15 residues in the CDR3. The V end lost 6 bases, the J end lost 0 bases, and 12 bases lay between the germline ends. Germline assignment: CDR1 MRHNA and CDR2 SNTAGT. The CDR3 nucleotides read TGTGCCAGCAGCGTAGACTGGAGCTCCTACAATGAGCAGTTCTTC. Translation: CASSVDWSSYNEQFF.

The rearrangement joins TRBV7-3 to TRBJ2-2; TRBD1 agrees at 10 bases. Per the germline V gene, CDR1 is SGHTA and CDR2 is FQGTGA. The CDR3 is made up of 16 amino acids. Trimming cost V 2 bases and J 3 bases; bases outside gene matches: 3. CDR3 DNA: TGTGCCAGCAGCTTAGTCGGGACAGGGGACACCGGGGAGCTGTTTTTT. The encoded protein is CASSLVGTGDTGELFF. The variable domain in full, with the rest retrieved from reference TRBV7-3 and TRBJ2-2, is GAGVSQTPSNKVTEKGKYVELRCDPISGHTALYWYRQSLGQGPEFLIYFQGTGAADDSGLPNDRFFAVRPEGSVSTLKIQRTERGDSAVYLCASSLVGTGDTGELFFGEGSRLTVL.

The chain recombines TRBV30 with TRBJ2-7; weak D call: TRBD1 (6 bases). The CDR3 runs to 12 residues. The V and J ends lost 4 bases and 2 bases respectively, with 9 bases between them. CDR1 is GTSNPN, CDR2 SVGIG, per germline (reference sequence). The CDR3 DNA follows: TGTGCCTGGAAAGGACAGACCTACGAGCAGTACTTC. Protein sequence: CAWKGQTYEQYF.

This clone was counted only a few times. The chain links TRBV19 to TRBJ1-2; TRBD1 is a possible D gene (6 bases). The CDR3 consists of 14 residues. V was trimmed by 8 bases and J by 2 bases, leaving 15 bases between them. Germline CDR1 and CDR2: LNHDA and SQIVND (reference sequence). The CDR3 sequence: CASSGGSANYGYTF. DNA for the CDR3: TGTGCCAGTTCGGGGGGCAGCGCAAACTATGGCTACACCTTC.

The chain has TRBV7-9 and TRBJ2-3; TRBD1 matches at 7 bases. The J segment lost 0 bases and the V segment lost 2 bases, leaving 11 bases of the junction unmatched. Germline V lookup: CDR1 SEHNR, CDR2 FQNEAQ (reference sequence). This CDR3 has 18 residues. The CDR3 loop is CASSLPWSGQASTDTQYF. The CDR3 DNA reads as TGTGCCAGCAGCTTACCCTGGTCCGGACAGGCCAGCACAGATACGCAGTATTTT.

The chain's CDR3 is CASSLIGEGGYTF. The CDR3, as DNA: TGTGCCAGCAGCTTAATTGGGGAGGGTGGCTACACCTTC. The chain uses TRBV6-5 and TRBJ1-2; D ambiguous. V was trimmed by 6 bases and J by 7 bases, leaving 15 bases between them. Germline lookup yields CDR1 MNHEY and CDR2 SVGAGI. The CDR3 is 13 residues long.

V and J are TRBV7-9 and TRBJ1-2; 7 positions match TRBD1. V shed 5 bases, J shed 2 bases, and the junction held 8 bases outside the gene matches. Germline V gives CDR1 SEHNR, CDR2 FQNEAQ (reference sequence). The CDR3 covers 15 residues. CDR3 region: CASSPPPGQNYGYTF. CDR3 nucleotide sequence: TGTGCCAGCAGCCCCCCACCGGGACAGAACTATGGCTACACCTTC.

Concerning this clone itself: A read error may produce the germline difference seen at one junction end. The J gene is TRBJ2-7, the V gene TRBV10-2; TRBD2 matches 8 bases. This CDR3 has 13 residues. Per the germline V gene, CDR1 is WSHSY and CDR2 is SAAADI. The CDR3 reads CASSDYAGGPGNF. In nucleotides, the CDR3 is TGCGCCAGCAGTGACTACGCGGGGGGCCCTGGGAACTTC.